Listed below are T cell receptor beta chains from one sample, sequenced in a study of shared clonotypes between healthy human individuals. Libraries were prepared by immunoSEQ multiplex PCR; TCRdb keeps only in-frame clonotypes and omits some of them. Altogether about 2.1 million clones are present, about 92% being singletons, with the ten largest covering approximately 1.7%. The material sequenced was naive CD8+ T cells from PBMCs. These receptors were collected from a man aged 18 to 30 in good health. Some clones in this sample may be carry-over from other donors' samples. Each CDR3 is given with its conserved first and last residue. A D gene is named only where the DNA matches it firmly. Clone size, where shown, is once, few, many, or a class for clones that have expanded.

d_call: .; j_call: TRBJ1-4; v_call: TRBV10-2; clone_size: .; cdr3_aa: CASSDGGREKLFF; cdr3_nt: TGCGCCAGCAGTGACGGGGGCAGGGAAAAACTGTTTTTT
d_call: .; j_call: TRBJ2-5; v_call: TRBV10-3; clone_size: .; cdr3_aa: CAISEGQQETQYF; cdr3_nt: TGTGCCATCAGTGAGGGACAGCAAGAGACCCAGTACTTC
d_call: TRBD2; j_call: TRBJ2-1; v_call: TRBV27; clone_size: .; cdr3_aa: CASSGGLAAYNEQFF; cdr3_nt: TGTGCCAGCAGTGGGGGACTAGCGGCCTACAATGAGCAGTTCTTC
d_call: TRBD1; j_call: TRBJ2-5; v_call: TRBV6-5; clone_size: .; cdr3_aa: CASSWDREETQYF; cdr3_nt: TGTGCCAGCAGTTGGGACAGGGAAGAGACCCAGTACTTC
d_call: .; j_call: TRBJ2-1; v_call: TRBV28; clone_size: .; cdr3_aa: CASSLTDNEQFF; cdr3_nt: TGTGCCAGCAGTTTAACCGACAATGAGCAGTTCTTC
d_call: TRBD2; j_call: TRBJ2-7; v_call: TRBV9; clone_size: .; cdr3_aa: CASSVGRASYEQYF; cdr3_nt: TGTGCCAGCAGCGTCGGGAGGGCTTCCTACGAGCAGTACTTC
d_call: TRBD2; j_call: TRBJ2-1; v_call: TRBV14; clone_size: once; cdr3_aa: CASSPLAGLGSYNEQFF; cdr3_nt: TGTGCCAGCAGCCCTCTAGCGGGATTGGGCTCCTACAATGAGCAGTTCTTC
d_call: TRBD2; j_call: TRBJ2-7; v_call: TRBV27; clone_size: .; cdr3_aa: CASSFFSGRGGSSYEQYF; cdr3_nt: TGTGCCAGCAGTTTTTTCTCAGGGCGAGGCGGGAGTTCATACGAGCAGTACTTC
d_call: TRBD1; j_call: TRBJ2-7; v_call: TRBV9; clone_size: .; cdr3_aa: CASSPSGTGVVEQYF; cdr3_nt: TGTGCCAGCAGCCCCTCGGGGACAGGGGTCGTCGAGCAGTACTTC
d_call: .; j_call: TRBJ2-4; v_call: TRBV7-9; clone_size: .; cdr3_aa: CASSPKHETKNIQYF; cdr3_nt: TGTGCCAGCAGCCCCAAGCATGAAACCAAAAACATTCAGTACTTC
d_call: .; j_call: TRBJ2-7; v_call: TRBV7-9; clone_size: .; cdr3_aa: CASSLGTNYEQYF; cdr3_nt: TGTGCCAGCAGCTTAGGGACTAACTACGAGCAGTACTTC
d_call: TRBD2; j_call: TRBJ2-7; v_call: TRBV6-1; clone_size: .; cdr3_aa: CASSEGLAGLYEQYF; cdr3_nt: TGTGCCAGCAGTGAAGGTCTAGCGGGTCTTTACGAGCAGTACTTC
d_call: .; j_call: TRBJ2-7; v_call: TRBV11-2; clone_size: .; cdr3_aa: CASSLEAGMVEQYF; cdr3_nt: TGTGCCAGCAGCTTAGAAGCCGGGATGGTAGAGCAGTACTTC
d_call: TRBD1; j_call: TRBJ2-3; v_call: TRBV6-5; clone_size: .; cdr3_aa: CASKVTGERSDTQYF; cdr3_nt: TGTGCCAGCAAGGTGACAGGGGAAAGGTCAGATACGCAGTATTTT
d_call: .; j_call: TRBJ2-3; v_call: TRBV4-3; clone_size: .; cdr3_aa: CASSQDLGGSGTDTQYF; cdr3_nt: TGCGCCAGCAGCCAAGATCTTGGGGGGTCGGGCACAGATACGCAGTATTTT
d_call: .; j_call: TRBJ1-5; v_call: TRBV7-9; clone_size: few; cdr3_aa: CASSPGRGPQHF; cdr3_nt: TGTGCCAGCAGCCCAGGCCGGGGGCCCCAGCATTTT
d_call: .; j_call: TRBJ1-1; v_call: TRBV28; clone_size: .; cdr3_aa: CASTKQAVNTEAFF; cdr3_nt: TGTGCCAGCACCAAGCAGGCCGTGAACACTGAAGCTTTCTTT
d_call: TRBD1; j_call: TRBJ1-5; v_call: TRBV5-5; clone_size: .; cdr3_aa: CASSFDRGRGQPQHF; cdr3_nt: TGTGCCAGCAGCTTTGACAGGGGGCGAGGACAGCCCCAGCATTTT
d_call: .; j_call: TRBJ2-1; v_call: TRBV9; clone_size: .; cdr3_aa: CASSLGGQVTYNEQFF; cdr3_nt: TGTGCCAGCAGCTTAGGGGGACAAGTTACCTACAATGAGCAGTTCTTC
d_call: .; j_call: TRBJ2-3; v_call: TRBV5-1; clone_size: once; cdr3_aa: CASSLDPRRSLSTDTQYF; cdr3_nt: TGCGCCAGCAGCTTGGACCCCCGCAGAAGCCTTAGCACAGATACGCAGTATTTT
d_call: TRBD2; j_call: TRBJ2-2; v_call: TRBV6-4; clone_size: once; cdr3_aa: CASRTSGVTGELFF; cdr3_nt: TGTGCCAGCAGGACTAGCGGAGTAACCGGGGAGCTGTTTTTT
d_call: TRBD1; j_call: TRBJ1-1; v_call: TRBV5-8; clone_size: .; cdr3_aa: CASSLEQGTLNTEAFF; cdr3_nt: TGTGCCAGCAGCTTGGAACAGGGGACTTTGAACACTGAAGCTTTCTTT
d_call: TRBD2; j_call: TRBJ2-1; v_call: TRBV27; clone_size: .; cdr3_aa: CASGGRTDNEQFF; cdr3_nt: TGTGCCAGCGGCGGGAGGACCGACAATGAGCAGTTCTTC
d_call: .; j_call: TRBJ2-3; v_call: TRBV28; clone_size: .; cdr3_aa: CAIRYRRADTQYF; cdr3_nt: TGTGCCATCAGATACCGGAGGGCAGATACGCAGTATTTT
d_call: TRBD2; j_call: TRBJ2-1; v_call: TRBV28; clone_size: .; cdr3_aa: CASSFSVRLAGGYEQFF; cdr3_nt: TGTGCCAGCAGTTTCTCGGTCCGACTAGCGGGAGGATATGAGCAGTTCTTC
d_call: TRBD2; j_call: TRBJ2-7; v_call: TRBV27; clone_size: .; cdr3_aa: CASSTRTEERAGGPSQYEQYF; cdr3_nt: TGTGCCAGCAGTACGCGGACAGAGGAAAGGGCGGGAGGTCCCTCTCAATACGAGCAGTACTTC
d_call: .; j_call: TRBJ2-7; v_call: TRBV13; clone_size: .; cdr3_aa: CASSLGGSVSYEQYF; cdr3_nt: TGTGCCAGCAGCTTAGGCGGGAGCGTCTCCTACGAGCAGTACTTC
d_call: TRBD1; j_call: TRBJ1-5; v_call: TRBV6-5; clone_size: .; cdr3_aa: CASSTTGNGPQHF; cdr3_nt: TGTGCCAGCAGTACGACAGGGAACGGCCCCCAGCATTTT
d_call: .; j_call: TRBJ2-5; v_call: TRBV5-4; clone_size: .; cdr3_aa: CASSKRISQETQYF; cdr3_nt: TGTGCCAGCAGCAAACGAATTTCTCAAGAGACCCAGTACTTC